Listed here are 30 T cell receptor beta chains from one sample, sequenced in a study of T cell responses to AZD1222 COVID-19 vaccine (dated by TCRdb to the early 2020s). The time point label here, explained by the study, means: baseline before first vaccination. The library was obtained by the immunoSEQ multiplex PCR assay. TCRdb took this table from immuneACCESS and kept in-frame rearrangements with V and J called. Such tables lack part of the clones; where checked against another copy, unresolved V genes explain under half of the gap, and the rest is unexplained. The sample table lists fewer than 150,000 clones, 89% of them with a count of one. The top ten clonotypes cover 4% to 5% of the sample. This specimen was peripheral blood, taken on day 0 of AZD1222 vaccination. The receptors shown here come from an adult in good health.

The CDR3 loop reads CASSIIRRGATNEKLFF. The DNA for the CDR3 is TGTGCCAGTAGTATAATCCGGAGGGGCGCAACTAATGAAAAACTGTTTTTT. J is TRBJ1-4 and V is TRBV19; D perhaps matches TRBD1 (5 bases). V was pared by 2 bases and J by 0 bases, with 13 bases between. This CDR3 contains 17 residues. CDR1 is LNHDA and CDR2 is SQIVND in the germline V gene (reference sequence). Filled out from reference TRBV19 and TRBJ1-4, the complete variable domain reads DGGITQSPKYLFRKEGQNVTLSCEQNLNHDAMYWYRQDPGQGLRLIYYSQIVNDFQKGDIAEGYSVSREKKESFPLTVTSAQKNPTAFYLCASSIIRRGATNEKLFFGSGTQLSVL.

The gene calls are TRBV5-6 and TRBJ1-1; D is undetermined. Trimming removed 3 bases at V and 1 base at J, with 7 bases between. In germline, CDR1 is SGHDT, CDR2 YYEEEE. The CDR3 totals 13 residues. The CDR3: CASSYGKNTEAFF. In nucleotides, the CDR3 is TGTGCCAGCAGCTACGGAAAGAACACTGAAGCTTTCTTT.

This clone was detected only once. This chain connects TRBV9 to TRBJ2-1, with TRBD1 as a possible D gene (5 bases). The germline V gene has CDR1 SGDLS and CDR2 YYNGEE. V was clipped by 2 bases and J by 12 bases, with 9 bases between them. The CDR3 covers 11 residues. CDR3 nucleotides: TGTGCCAGCAGCGTGGGTGGGGCGCAGTTCTTC. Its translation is CASSVGGAQFF.

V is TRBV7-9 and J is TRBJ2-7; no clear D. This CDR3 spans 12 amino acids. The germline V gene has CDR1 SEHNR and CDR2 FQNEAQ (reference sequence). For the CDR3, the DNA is TGTGTCACTACGCTAGGCTCCTACGAGCAGTACTTC. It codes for CVTTLGSYEQYF.

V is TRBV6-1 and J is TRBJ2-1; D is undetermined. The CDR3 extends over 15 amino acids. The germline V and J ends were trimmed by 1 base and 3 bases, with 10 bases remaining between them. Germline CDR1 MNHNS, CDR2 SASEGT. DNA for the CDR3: TGTGCCAGCAGTGAAGTTTTCCAAATCTACAATGAGCAGTTCTTC. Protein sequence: CASSEVFQIYNEQFF.

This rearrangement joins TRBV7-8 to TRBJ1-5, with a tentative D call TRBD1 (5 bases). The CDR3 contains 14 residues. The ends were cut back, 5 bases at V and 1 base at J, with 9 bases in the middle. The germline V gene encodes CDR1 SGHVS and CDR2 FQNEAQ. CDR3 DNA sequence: TGTGCCAGCAGCCCGAGGGACAGCAATCAGCCCCAGCATTTT. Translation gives CASSPRDSNQPQHF.

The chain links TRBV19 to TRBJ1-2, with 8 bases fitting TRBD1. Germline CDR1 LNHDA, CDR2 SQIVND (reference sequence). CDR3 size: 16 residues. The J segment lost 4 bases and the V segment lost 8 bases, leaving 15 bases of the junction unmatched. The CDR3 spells CASDKPGQGLGYGYTF. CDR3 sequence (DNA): TGTGCCAGTGACAAACCCGGACAGGGACTAGGCTATGGCTACACCTTC.

The CDR3 sequence: CASSRRRSGQGTSEQFF. For the CDR3, the DNA is TGTGCCAGCAGCCGACGCCGCTCCGGACAGGGGACGAGTGAGCAGTTCTTC. This chain connects TRBV7-8 to TRBJ2-1; 9 bases align to TRBD1. V lost 5 bases and J lost 9; bases outside the gene matches: 17. The CDR3 spans 17 residues. Germline V CDR1 and CDR2: SGHVS, FQNEAQ.

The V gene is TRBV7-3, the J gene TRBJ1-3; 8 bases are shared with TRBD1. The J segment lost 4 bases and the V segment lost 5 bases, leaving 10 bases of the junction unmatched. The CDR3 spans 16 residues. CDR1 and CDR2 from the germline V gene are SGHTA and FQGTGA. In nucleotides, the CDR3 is TGTGCCAGCAGCAAGGGACAGGAAGGTTTCGGAAACACCATATATTTT. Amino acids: CASSKGQEGFGNTIYF.

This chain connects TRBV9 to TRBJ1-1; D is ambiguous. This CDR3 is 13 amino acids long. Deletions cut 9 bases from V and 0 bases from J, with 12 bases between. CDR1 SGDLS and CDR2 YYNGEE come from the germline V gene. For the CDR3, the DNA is TGTGCCACCCGGCCGGCCCTGAACACTGAAGCTTTCTTT. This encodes CATRPALNTEAFF.

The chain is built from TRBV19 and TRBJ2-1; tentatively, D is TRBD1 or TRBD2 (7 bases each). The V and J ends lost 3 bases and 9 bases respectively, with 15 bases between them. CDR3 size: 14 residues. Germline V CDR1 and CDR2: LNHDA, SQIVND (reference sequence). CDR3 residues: CASSIKAGGAEQFF. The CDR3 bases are TGTGCCAGTAGTATTAAGGCAGGGGGGGCTGAGCAGTTCTTC.

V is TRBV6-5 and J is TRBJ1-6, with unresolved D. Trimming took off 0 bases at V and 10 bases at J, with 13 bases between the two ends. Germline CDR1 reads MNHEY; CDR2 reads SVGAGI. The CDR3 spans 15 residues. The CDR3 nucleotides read TGTGCCAGCAGTTACTCGTCGGGAGTCAACTCACCCCTCCACTTT. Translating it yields CASSYSSGVNSPLHF.

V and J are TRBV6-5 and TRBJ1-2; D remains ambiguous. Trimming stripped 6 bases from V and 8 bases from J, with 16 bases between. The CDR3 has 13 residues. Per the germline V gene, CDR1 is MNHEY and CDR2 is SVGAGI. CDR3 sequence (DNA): TGTGCCAGCAGCCTCGGACCAAATCGGGGCTACACCTTC. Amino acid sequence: CASSLGPNRGYTF.

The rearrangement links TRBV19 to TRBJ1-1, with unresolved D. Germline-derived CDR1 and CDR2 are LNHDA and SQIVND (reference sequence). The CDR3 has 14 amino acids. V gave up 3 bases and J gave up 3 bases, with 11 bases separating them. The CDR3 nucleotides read TGTGCCAGTAGTATGGCAGGTAAGGACACTGAAGCTTTCTTT. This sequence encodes CASSMAGKDTEAFF.

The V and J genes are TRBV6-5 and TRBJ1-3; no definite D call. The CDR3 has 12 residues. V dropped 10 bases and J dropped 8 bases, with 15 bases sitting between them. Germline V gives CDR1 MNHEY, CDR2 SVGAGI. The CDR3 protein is CATAGPGYTIYF. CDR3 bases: TGTGCCACCGCCGGGCCGGGGTACACCATATATTTT.

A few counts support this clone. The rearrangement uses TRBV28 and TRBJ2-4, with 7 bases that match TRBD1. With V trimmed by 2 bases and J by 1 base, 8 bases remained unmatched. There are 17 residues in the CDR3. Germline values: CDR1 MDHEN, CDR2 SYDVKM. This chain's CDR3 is CASSLAHRGLAKNIQYF. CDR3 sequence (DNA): TGTGCCAGCAGTTTAGCCCACAGGGGCCTCGCCAAAAACATTCAGTACTTC.

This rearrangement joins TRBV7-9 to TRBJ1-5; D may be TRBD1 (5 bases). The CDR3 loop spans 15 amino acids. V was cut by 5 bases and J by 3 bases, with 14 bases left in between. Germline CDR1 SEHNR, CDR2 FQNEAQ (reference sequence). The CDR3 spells CASSQGFRDNQPQHF. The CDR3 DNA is TGTGCCAGCAGCCAAGGCTTCAGGGACAATCAGCCCCAGCATTTT.

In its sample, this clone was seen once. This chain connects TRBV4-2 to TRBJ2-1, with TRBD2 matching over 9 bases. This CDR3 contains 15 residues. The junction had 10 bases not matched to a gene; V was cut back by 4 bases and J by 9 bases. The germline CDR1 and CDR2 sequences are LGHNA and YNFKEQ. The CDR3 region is CASSRRLADPGEQFF. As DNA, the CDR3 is TGTGCCAGCAGCCGAAGACTAGCGGATCCCGGTGAGCAGTTCTTC.

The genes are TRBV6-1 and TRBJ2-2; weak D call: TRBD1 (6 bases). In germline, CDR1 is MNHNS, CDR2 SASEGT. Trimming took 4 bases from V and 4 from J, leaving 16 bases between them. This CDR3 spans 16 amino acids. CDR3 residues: CASSVWGLAVTGELFF. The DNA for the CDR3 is TGTGCCAGCAGTGTTTGGGGGCTAGCTGTCACCGGGGAGCTGTTTTTT.

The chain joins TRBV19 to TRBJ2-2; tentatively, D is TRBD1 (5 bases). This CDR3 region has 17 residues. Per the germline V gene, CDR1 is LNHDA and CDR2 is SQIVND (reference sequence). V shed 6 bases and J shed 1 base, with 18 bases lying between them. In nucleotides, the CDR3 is TGTGCCAGTAGGGGGCGAGAAGGGTCATTGAACACCGGGGAGCTGTTTTTT. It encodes CASRGREGSLNTGELFF.

The CDR3 coding sequence is TGCGCCAGCAGCTTGGAGGCAGGGTCTCAGCCCCAGCATTTT. This codes for CASSLEAGSQPQHF. This sequence joins TRBV5-1 and TRBJ1-5, with D tentatively TRBD1 (5 bases). From germline, CDR1 is SGHRS and CDR2 YFSETQ. The CDR3 is 14 residues long. The ends were cut back, 0 bases at V and 6 bases at J, with 10 bases in the middle.

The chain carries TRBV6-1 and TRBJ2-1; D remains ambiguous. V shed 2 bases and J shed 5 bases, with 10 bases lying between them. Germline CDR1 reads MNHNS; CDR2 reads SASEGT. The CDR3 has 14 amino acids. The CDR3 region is CASSEPGFDNEQFF. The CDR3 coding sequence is TGTGCCAGCAGTGAACCCGGATTCGACAATGAGCAGTTCTTC.

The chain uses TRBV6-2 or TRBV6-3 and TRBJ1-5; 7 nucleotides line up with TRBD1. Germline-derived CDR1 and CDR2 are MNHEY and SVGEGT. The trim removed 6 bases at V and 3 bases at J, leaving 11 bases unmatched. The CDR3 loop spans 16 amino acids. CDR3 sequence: CASSPILGQLNQPQHF. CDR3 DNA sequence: TGTGCCAGCAGCCCTATCCTGGGACAGCTCAATCAGCCCCAGCATTTT.

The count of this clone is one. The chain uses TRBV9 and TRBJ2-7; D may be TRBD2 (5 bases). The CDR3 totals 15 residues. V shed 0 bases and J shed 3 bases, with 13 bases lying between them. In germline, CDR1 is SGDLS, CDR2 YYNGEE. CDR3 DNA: TGTGCCAGCAGCGTAGGCCCACGGAGGAACTACGAGCAGTACTTC. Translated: CASSVGPRRNYEQYF.

The CDR3: CASSMRAGGRSYEQYF. DNA for the CDR3: TGTGCCAGCAGTATGAGGGCGGGGGGCCGGTCCTACGAGCAGTACTTC. The rearrangement links TRBV4-2 to TRBJ2-7, with 8 nucleotides matching TRBD2. Germline V gene lookup returns CDR1 LGHNA and CDR2 YNFKEQ. V lost 6 bases to trimming and J lost 1 base; unmatched junction nucleotides: 11. The CDR3 has 16 residues.

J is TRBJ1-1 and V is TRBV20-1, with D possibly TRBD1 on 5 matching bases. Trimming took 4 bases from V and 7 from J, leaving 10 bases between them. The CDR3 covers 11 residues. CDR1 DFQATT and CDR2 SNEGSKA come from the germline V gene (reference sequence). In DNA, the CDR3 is TGCAGTGCTAAAGGGGTATTTGAAGCTTTCTTT. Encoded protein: CSAKGVFEAFF.

The CDR3 DNA is TGCAGCGCCCGGGGTTCTGATGAAAAACTGTTTTTT. It specifies CSARGSDEKLFF. This sequence joins TRBV29-1 and TRBJ1-4; D not resolved. Germline V gene lookup returns CDR1 SQVTM and CDR2 ANQGSEA. V was pared by 7 bases and J by 6 bases, with 12 bases between. This CDR3 contains 12 residues.

The CDR3 region has the DNA TGTGCCAGCAGTTTTAGCCCCTATAAGGATGGCTACACCTTC. Translated: CASSFSPYKDGYTF. The rearrangement uses TRBV27 and TRBJ1-2, with D unresolved. Germline CDR1 MNHEY, CDR2 SMNVEV (reference sequence). The V gene lost 3 bases and the J gene lost 6 bases, with 14 bases spanning the gap. The CDR3 spans 14 residues.

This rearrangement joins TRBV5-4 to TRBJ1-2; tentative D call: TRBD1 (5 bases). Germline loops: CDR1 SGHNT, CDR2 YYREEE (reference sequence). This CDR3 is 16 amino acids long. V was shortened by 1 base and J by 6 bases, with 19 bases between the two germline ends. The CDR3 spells CASSLLAGQSSHGYTF. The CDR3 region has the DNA TGTGCCAGCAGCTTGCTGGCAGGGCAGTCCTCACATGGCTACACCTTC.

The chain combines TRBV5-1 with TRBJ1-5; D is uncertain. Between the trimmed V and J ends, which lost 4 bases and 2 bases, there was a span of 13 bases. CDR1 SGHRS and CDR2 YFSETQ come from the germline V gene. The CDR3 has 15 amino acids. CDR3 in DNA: TGCGCCAGCAGCCCCGGCCGTACCGGCAATCAGCCCCAGCATTTT. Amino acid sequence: CASSPGRTGNQPQHF.